The clone carrying this T cell receptor beta chain was recorded once. Trimming at V came to 2 bases and at J to 4 bases, leaving 10 bases not matched to a gene. This CDR3 comprises 17 residues. Germline CDR1 reads LNHDA; CDR2 reads SQIVND (reference sequence). Per the authors' pipeline: The assay estimated nucleated cells by amplifying reference gene primers. Produced via immunoSEQ multiplex PCR; TCRdb's table is partial and in-frame only. V and J calls plus clone size are reproduced from that table; the DNA served to infer D and trimming. The sample has 200,000 to 300,000 clones; about 90% are singletons. The data were taken from a study of blood T cell repertoires in COVID-19.

This chain uses TRBV19 with TRBJ1-2; TRBD1 matches 10 bases. The specimen was PBMCs or T cells enriched from blood (not recorded which). The clonotype originates from a woman aged 40 to 50 with acute COVID-19. The CDR3 reads CASSIYAGQGEGYGYTF. CDR3 bases: TGTGCCAGTAGTATATACGCCGGACAGGGGGAAGGCTATGGCTACACCTTC.